One sample yielded the 15 T cell receptor beta chains listed below, sequenced in a study of blood T cell repertoires in COVID-19. The repertoire was sequenced with immunoSEQ multiplex PCR; TCRdb's copy has only in-frame clones and lacks some. This table has 130,000 to 150,000 clones, 84% appearing once. Material: PBMCs or T cells enriched from blood (not recorded which). The receptors stem from a man between 40 and 49 years old with acute COVID-19.

V usage is TRBV28 and J usage is TRBJ1-5, with D possibly TRBD1 on 5 matching bases. V was pared by 3 bases and J by 4 bases, with 13 bases between. Per germline, CDR1 MDHEN and CDR2 SYDVKM. The CDR3 loop spans 15 amino acids. The CDR3 DNA follows: TGTGCCAGCAGTTTCGTCCGGTCAGGGAATCAGCCCCAGCATTTT. Its translation is CASSFVRSGNQPQHF.

The V gene is TRBV4-3, the J gene TRBJ2-7, with unresolved D. CDR3 length equals 18 residues. Deletions cut 0 bases from V and 2 bases from J, with 20 bases between. The germline V gene encodes CDR1 LGHNA and CDR2 YSLEER. CDR3 bases: TGCGCCAGCAGCCAAGATCTGTACCGAGGCCGTATGACCTACGAGCAGTACTTC. Translating it yields CASSQDLYRGRMTYEQYF.

About this clone itself: One end of the junction is discordant with germline, which a read error may explain. The rearrangement uses TRBV9 and TRBJ2-1; possible D gene TRBD2, 5 bases. This CDR3 spans 16 amino acids. The germline gives CDR1 SGDLS, CDR2 YYNGEE. Here the CDR3 reads CASSGRRAASCNEQFF. The CDR3 DNA reads TGTGCCAGCAGCGGACGGAGAGCGGCTTCCTGCAATGAGCAGTTCTTC.

The V call is TRBV15, the J call TRBJ1-2, with 9 bases matching TRBD1. The CDR3 length is 19 residues. V shed 3 bases, J shed 9 bases, and the junction held 23 bases outside the gene matches. Germline CDR1 and CDR2: LNHNV and YYDKDF (reference sequence). This CDR3 is CATSSVPLRDRVTWERYTF. Written as DNA, the CDR3 is TGTGCCACCAGCAGCGTCCCACTCCGGGACAGGGTCACCTGGGAGCGCTACACCTTC.

The V call is TRBV15, the J call TRBJ1-6; D is uncertain. V lost 1 base, J lost 9 bases, and 16 bases lay in between. This CDR3 has 16 amino acids. CDR1 and CDR2 (germline): LNHNV, YYDKDF (reference sequence). CDR3 sequence (DNA): TGTGCCACCAGCAGAGCGGTGAACAGCGGCGGTTCACCCCTCCACTTT. Protein product: CATSRAVNSGGSPLHF.

The chain combines TRBV15 with TRBJ1-1, with D unclear. Trimming cost V 4 bases and J 0 bases, with 15 bases left between them. Germline V gene lookup returns CDR1 LNHNV and CDR2 YYDKDF (reference sequence). This CDR3 comprises 16 residues. CDR3 DNA sequence: TGTGCCACCAGCACCCCGAGGAGCGGGATGAACACTGAAGCTTTCTTT. Translated: CATSTPRSGMNTEAFF.

CDR3 DNA sequence: TGTGCCATCGGGGGACAGGGGGCAGACACCGGGGAGCTGTTTTTT. Amino acids: CAIGGQGADTGELFF. The V gene is TRBV10-3, the J gene TRBJ2-2, with 12 bases aligning to TRBD1. The V gene end was trimmed by 8 bases and the J gene end by 3 bases; junction bases not matched to a gene: 4. The CDR3 is made up of 15 amino acids. The germline V gene has CDR1 ENHRY and CDR2 SYGVKD.

The V gene is TRBV5-4, the J gene TRBJ2-7; D is perhaps TRBD2 (6 bases). The CDR3 is 13 residues long. Per the germline V gene, CDR1 is SGHNT and CDR2 is YYREEE (reference sequence). V lost 4 bases, J lost 5 bases, and 13 bases lay in between. The CDR3 sequence is CASSRPGDHEQYF. The CDR3 bases are TGTGCCAGCAGCCGGCCGGGGGACCACGAGCAGTACTTC.

The V gene is TRBV7-2, the J gene TRBJ2-5, with 8 bases aligning to TRBD1. V gave up 3 bases and J gave up 1 base; unmatched junction bases: 13. The CDR3 consists of 18 residues. Germline V lookup: CDR1 SGHTA, CDR2 FQGNSA. Written as DNA, the CDR3 is TGTGCCAGCAGCTTGTCGCCCAGGACAGGGACCTTCCAAGAGACCCAGTACTTC. This sequence encodes CASSLSPRTGTFQETQYF.

V gene TRBV11-2 combines with J gene TRBJ2-7, with TRBD2 matching 7 bases. Germline trimming cut 5 bases from V and 3 bases from J; bases unmatched to any gene: 7. Per germline, CDR1 SGHAT and CDR2 FQNNGV. This CDR3 has 14 amino acids. The CDR3 bases are TGTGCCAGCAGCCTTACTAGCGCGGACTACGAGCAGTACTTC. As protein: CASSLTSADYEQYF.

The CDR3 loop is CASSPGGSYGYTF. The CDR3 DNA sequence: TGTGCCAGCAGCCCAGGGGGCTCCTATGGCTACACCTTC. The J gene is TRBJ1-2, the V gene TRBV7-8; TRBD1 aligns across 8 bases. Germline V gene data show CDR1 as SGHVS and CDR2 as FQNEAQ. The CDR3 is made up of 13 amino acids. V was clipped by 5 bases and J by 4 bases; unmatched bases: 3.

This chain joins TRBV30 and TRBJ1-1, with D possibly being TRBD1 (5 bases). The V end lost 5 bases, the J end lost 4 bases, and 14 bases lay between the germline ends. This CDR3 is built from 13 residues. The germline CDR1 and CDR2 sequences are GTSNPN and SVGIG (reference sequence). Written as DNA, the CDR3 is TGTGCCTGGGCCCAGGGCCTAGGCACTGAAGCTTTCTTT. This translates into CAWAQGLGTEAFF.

V and J are TRBV6-5 and TRBJ1-1, with 9 nucleotides matching TRBD1. CDR1 is MNHEY and CDR2 is SVGAGI in the germline V gene. V lost 7 bases and J lost 4; bases outside the gene matches: 10. The CDR3 sequence is 15 residues long. The CDR3 DNA reads TGTGCCAGCATCCATAGGGGACAGGGTCGCACTGAAGCTTTCTTT. Protein: CASIHRGQGRTEAFF.

The V and J genes are TRBV6-6 and TRBJ1-3; D perhaps matches TRBD1 (5 bases). Trimming shortened V by 5 bases and J by 6 bases, and 20 bases separated the two germline ends. Germline-derived CDR1 and CDR2 are MNHNY and SVGAGI (reference sequence). This CDR3 has 16 residues. CDR3 in DNA: TGTGCCAGCAGTGGCGGGGGGGGTCCAATTCTAAACACCATATATTTT. This encodes CASSGGGGPILNTIYF.

This chain links TRBV12-3 or TRBV12-4 with TRBJ1-6, with D unclear. V was trimmed by 5 bases and J by 7 bases, leaving 6 bases between them. The CDR3 contains 12 residues. CDR3 loop: CASSDGNSPLHF. CDR3 nucleotide sequence: TGTGCCAGCAGTGACGGGAATTCACCCCTCCACTTT.